This note documents a single TCR beta chain sequence. No antigen is known for it. This entry belongs to a study of cytomegalovirus exposure and HLA in healthy donors. Sequenced by immunoSEQ multiplex PCR; TCRdb stores in-frame clones only, minus some. The sample lists roughly 330,000 clones, around 90% occurring once. Germline-derived CDR1 and CDR2 are SGHAT and FQNNGV. The CDR3 is 12 amino acids. The J segment lost 14 bases and the V segment lost 5 bases, leaving 7 bases of the junction unmatched. Points from the study as a whole: As confirmed in vitro, a few CMV-associated chains were specific for CMV antigens. The TCR clusters that emerged in the first cohort tended, a later analysis found, to co-occur in the approximately 110 validation repertoires. The study listed 150 to 200 cytomegalovirus-associated TCR beta chains.

The rearrangement links TRBV11-2 to TRBJ2-3, with 10 bases lining up with TRBD2. The clonotype comes from a woman in her 30s in good health and CMV-seropositive. Sequencing was done on a sample of PBMCs. The CDR3 sequence is CASSTSSGRRYF. The CDR3, as DNA: TGTGCCAGCAGCACATCTAGCGGGAGACGGTATTTT. Combining the CDR3 with reference TRBV11-2 and TRBJ2-3 gives the whole variable domain EAGVAQSPRYKIIEKRQSVAFWCNPISGHATLYWYQQILGQGPKLLIQFQNNGVVDDSQLPKDRFSAERLKGVDSTLKIQPAKLEDSAVYLCASSTSSGRRYFGPGTRLTVL.